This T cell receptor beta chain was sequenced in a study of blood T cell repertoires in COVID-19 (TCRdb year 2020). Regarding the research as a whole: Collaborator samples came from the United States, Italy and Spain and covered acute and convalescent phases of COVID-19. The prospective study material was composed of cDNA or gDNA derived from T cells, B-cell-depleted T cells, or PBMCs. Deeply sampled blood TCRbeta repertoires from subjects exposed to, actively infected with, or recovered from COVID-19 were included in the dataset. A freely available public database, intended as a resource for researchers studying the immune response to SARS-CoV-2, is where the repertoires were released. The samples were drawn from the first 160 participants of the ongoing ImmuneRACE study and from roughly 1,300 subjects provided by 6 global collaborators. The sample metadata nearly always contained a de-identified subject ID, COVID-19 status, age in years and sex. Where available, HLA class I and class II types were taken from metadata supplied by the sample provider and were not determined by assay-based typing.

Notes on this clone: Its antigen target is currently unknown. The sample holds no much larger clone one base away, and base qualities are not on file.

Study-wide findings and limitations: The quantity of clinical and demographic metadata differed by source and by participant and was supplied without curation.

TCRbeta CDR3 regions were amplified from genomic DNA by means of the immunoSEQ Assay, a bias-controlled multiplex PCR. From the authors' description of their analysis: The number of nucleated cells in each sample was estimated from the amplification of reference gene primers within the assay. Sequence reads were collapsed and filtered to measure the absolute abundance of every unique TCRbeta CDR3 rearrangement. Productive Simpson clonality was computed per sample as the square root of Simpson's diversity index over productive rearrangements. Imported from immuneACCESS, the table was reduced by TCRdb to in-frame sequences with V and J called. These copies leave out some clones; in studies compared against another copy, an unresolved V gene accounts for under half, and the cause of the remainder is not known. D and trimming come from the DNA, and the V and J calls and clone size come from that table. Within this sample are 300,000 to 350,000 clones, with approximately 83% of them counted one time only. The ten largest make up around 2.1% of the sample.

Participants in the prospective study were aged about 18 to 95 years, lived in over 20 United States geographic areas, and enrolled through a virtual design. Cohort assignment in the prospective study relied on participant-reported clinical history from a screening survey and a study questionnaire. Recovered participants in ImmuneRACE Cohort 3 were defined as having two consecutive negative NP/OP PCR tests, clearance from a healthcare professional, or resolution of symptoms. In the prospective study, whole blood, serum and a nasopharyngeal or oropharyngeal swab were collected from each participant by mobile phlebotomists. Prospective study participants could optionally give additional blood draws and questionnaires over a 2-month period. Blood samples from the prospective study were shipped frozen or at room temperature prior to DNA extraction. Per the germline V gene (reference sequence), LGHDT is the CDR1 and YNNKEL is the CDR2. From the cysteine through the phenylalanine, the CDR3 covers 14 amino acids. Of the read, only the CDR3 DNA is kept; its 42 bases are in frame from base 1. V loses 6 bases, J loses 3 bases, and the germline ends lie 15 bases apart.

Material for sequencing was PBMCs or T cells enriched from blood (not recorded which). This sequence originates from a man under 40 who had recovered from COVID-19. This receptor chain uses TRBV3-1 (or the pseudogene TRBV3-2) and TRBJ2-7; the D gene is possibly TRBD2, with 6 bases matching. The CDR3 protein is CASSYAGMHYEQYF. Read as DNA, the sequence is TGTGCCAGCAGTTACGCGGGGATGCACTACGAGCAGTACTTC.